Each of the 19 T cell receptor beta chains below was sequenced from the same sample in a study of blood T cell repertoires in COVID-19. Assay used: immunoSEQ multiplex PCR; TCRdb lists only in-frame clones, some missing. The sample consists of tens of thousands of clones, roughly 79% of them appearing once. Sequencing was done on a sample of peripheral blood. The source of these receptors is a man between 60 and 75 years old with acute or convalescent COVID-19.

This clone occurred a few times. This chain joins TRBV4-3 and TRBJ2-7; TRBD1 agrees at 10 bases. The ends lost 1 base at V and 0 bases at J; junction bases unmatched: 15. Germline values: CDR1 LGHNA, CDR2 YSLEER. CDR3 length equals 20 residues. Written as DNA, the CDR3 is TGCGCCAGCAGCCAAGCCATCCGGGACAGGGGTCATTTCCCCTCCTACGAGCAGTACTTC. Amino acid sequence: CASSQAIRDRGHFPSYEQYF.

Only a few counts were recorded for this clone. This sequence joins TRBV4-3 and TRBJ1-1; D not certain. The CDR3 loop spans 14 amino acids. Trimming stripped 4 bases from V and 5 bases from J, with 14 bases between. Germline-derived CDR1 and CDR2 are LGHNA and YSLEER. CDR3 DNA sequence: TGCGCCAGCAGCCCACAGACGCGAACAACTGAAGCTTTCTTT. Translated, it gives CASSPQTRTTEAFF.

This chain joins TRBV27 and TRBJ2-1; a weak D match, TRBD1 (6 bases). The CDR3 loop spans 17 amino acids. Trimming pared 5 bases from V and 1 base from J, leaving 18 bases between. Looked up from germline, CDR1 is MNHEY and CDR2 is SMNVEV (reference sequence). The DNA for the CDR3 is TGTGCCAGCAGTCCATCCGGACGAGGGGGATCCTACAATGAGCAGTTCTTC. Encoded protein: CASSPSGRGGSYNEQFF.

The V gene is TRBV5-4, the J gene TRBJ2-1, with D possibly matching TRBD1 (5 bases). The germline V and J ends were trimmed by 1 base and 5 bases, with 10 bases remaining between them. The length of the CDR3 is 14 residues. Germline CDR1 is SGHNT and CDR2 is YYREEE (reference sequence). The CDR3 nucleotides read TGTGCCAGCAGCTTGAAAAAAGGGGACAATGAGCAGTTCTTC. Translation: CASSLKKGDNEQFF.

This clone was counted a few times. V gene TRBV7-8 combines with J gene TRBJ2-3; perhaps TRBD1 as D (6 bases). Trimming took 5 bases from V and 13 from J, leaving 25 bases between them. Per germline, CDR1 SGHVS and CDR2 FQNEAQ. The CDR3 loop spans 15 amino acids. The chain's CDR3 is CASSPRGAVLRGKYF. CDR3 sequence (DNA): TGTGCCAGCAGCCCCCGGGGAGCGGTCCTTAGGGGGAAGTATTTT.

The chain employs TRBV30 and TRBJ2-7, with a weak D call TRBD1 (6 bases). Germline CDR1 is GTSNPN and CDR2 is SVGIG (reference sequence). V lost 5 bases, J lost 3 bases, and 8 bases lay in between. The CDR3 loop spans 11 amino acids. CDR3 residues: CAWADSYEQYF. The CDR3 coding sequence is TGTGCCTGGGCGGACAGCTACGAGCAGTACTTC.

The CDR3 DNA sequence: TGTGCCTGGAGTGTATCCCATGCGACTATTCGGGATCAAGCTAACTATGGCTACACCTTC. Amino acid sequence: CAWSVSHATIRDQANYGYTF. The chain recombines TRBV30 with TRBJ1-2; D unresolved. Trimming left V 0 bases short and J 0 bases short, with 26 bases between. Germline lookup yields CDR1 GTSNPN and CDR2 SVGIG (reference sequence). The CDR3 length is 20 residues.

V usage is TRBV7-8 and J usage is TRBJ1-1, with 9 bases that match TRBD1. CDR3 length: 15 residues. Germline CDR1 reads SGHVS; CDR2 reads FQNEAQ. The V and J ends lost 4 bases and 4 bases, in that order; junction bases with no gene match: 7. CDR3 nucleotides: TGTGCCAGCAGCTCCCCGGGACAGGGCACCACTGAAGCTTTCTTT. Translated, it gives CASSSPGQGTTEAFF.

This clone appeared once. V usage is TRBV2 and J usage is TRBJ1-6; D remains ambiguous. Germline V gives CDR1 SNHLY, CDR2 FYNNEI. This CDR3 region has 13 residues. Between the trimmed V and J ends, which lost 8 bases and 11 bases, there was a span of 16 bases. The CDR3 reads CASLSIVETPLHF. The CDR3 nucleotides are TGTGCCAGCCTTTCGATCGTTGAGACACCCCTCCACTTT.

The chain carries TRBV7-2 and TRBJ1-5; D uncertain. In germline, CDR1 is SGHTA, CDR2 FQGNSA. The CDR3 totals 15 residues. V lost 5 bases, J lost 0 bases, and 11 bases lay in between. In DNA, the CDR3 is TGTGCCAGCAGCCCACAGTTTAGTAGCAATCAGCCCCAGCATTTT. Its protein is CASSPQFSSNQPQHF.

The chain recombines TRBV11-1 with TRBJ2-5; tentatively, D is TRBD1 (7 bases). Trimming left V 1 base short and J 3 bases short, with 15 bases between. The CDR3 is 16 residues long. Germline CDR1 is SGHAT and CDR2 is FQDESV (reference sequence). Written as DNA, the CDR3 is TGTGCCAGCAGCTTAGTAGGGGGGACAGAAAAAGAGACCCAGTACTTC. It yields the protein CASSLVGGTEKETQYF.

V gene TRBV7-3 combines with J gene TRBJ1-4, with D maybe TRBD1 (5 bases). The germline V and J ends were trimmed by 7 bases and 8 bases, with 23 bases remaining between them. Germline CDR1 reads SGHTA; CDR2 reads FQGTGA. The CDR3 length is 16 residues. The CDR3 protein is CASNGLGREEGEKLFF. The DNA for the CDR3 is TGTGCCAGCAACGGCCTGGGGAGGGAGGAGGGGGAAAAACTGTTTTTT.

The V and J genes are TRBV7-9 and TRBJ2-2; TRBD2 might be the D (6 bases). Germline V gene sequence: CDR1 SEHNR, CDR2 FQNEAQ (reference sequence). This CDR3 has 15 residues. V was clipped by 4 bases and J by 1 base, with 10 bases between them. CDR3 sequence reads: CASSSSSVNTGELFF. As DNA, the CDR3 is TGTGCCAGCAGCTCTTCTAGCGTGAACACCGGGGAGCTGTTTTTT.

The rearrangement links TRBV2 to TRBJ2-4, with a possible D match to TRBD1 (7 bases). CDR1 and CDR2 (germline): SNHLY, FYNNEI. The CDR3 is 15 residues long. The ends were cut back, 6 bases at V and 0 bases at J, with 12 bases in the middle. This CDR3 is CASRGGQLAKNIQYF. The DNA for the CDR3 is TGTGCCAGCAGGGGGGGACAGCTAGCCAAAAACATTCAGTACTTC.

V and J are TRBV25-1 and TRBJ1-2, with TRBD1 as a possible D gene (6 bases). This CDR3 region has 14 residues. The V gene's germline CDR1 is MGHDK and CDR2 SYGVNS. V lost 3 bases, J lost 4 bases, and 12 bases lay in between. DNA for the CDR3: TGTGCCAGCAGTGACGACAGGAGAAGCTATGGCTACACCTTC. Its translation is CASSDDRRSYGYTF.

The chain carries TRBV6-5 and TRBJ1-1; D gene unclear. CDR1 and CDR2 from the germline V gene are MNHEY and SVGAGI. There are 15 residues in the CDR3. V was shortened by 4 bases and J by 1 base, with 13 bases between the two germline ends. The CDR3 nucleotides are TGTGCCAGCAGTTCCTACGGCAGGAAGAACACTGAAGCTTTCTTT. This gives the protein CASSSYGRKNTEAFF.

The chain recombines TRBV6-2 or TRBV6-3 with TRBJ2-5, with 9 bases lining up with TRBD2. V gave up 0 bases and J gave up 2 bases; unmatched junction bases: 7. Germline CDR1 and CDR2: MNHEY and SVGEGT. The CDR3 has 17 residues. CDR3 bases: TGTGCCAGCAGTTACTCTGCTAGCGGGGAAAAACAAGAGACCCAGTACTTC. Residues: CASSYSASGEKQETQYF.

This clone appeared a few times. The chain couples TRBV3-1 (or the pseudogene TRBV3-2) to TRBJ1-2; D remains unclear. CDR3 size: 11 residues. In germline, CDR1 is LGHDT, CDR2 YNNKEL (reference sequence). V lost 1 base, J lost 7 bases, and 4 bases lay in between. The CDR3 region is CASSQGRGYTF. The DNA for the CDR3 is TGTGCCAGCAGCCAAGGTCGTGGCTACACCTTC.

This chain uses TRBV3-1 (or the pseudogene TRBV3-2) with TRBJ1-6; a possible D gene is TRBD1 (5 bases). V gave up 0 bases and J gave up 7 bases, with 13 bases separating them. The germline CDR1 and CDR2 sequences are LGHDT and YNNKEL (reference sequence). The CDR3 has 16 amino acids. As DNA, the CDR3 is TGTGCCAGCAGCCAAGACCTCGTTGGGGGGAATTCACCCCTCCACTTT. Residues: CASSQDLVGGNSPLHF.